The present T cell receptor beta chain was sequenced within a study of blood T cell repertoires in COVID-19. Study summary: The analysed material was cDNA or gDNA that came from T cells, B-cell-depleted T cells, or PBMCs.

Some clones are missing from TCRdb's copy, which holds only in-frame ones; the method was immunoSEQ multiplex PCR. The table has approximately 200,000 clones, approximately 84% seen once; the top ten hold over 2.5%. This clone came up a few times. Per the germline V gene, CDR1 is SGHRS and CDR2 is YFSETQ. The CDR3 is 14 residues long. V dropped 6 bases and J dropped 4; count of bases not matched to a gene: 10. Sequenced material: peripheral blood. The chain carries TRBV5-1 and TRBJ2-7, with 7 bases lining up with TRBD1. The clonotype originates from a woman between 25 and 40 years old who had recovered from COVID-19. This CDR3 is CASKGYRGNYEQYF. Here the CDR3 DNA reads TGCGCCAGCAAAGGTTACAGGGGAAATTACGAGCAGTACTTC.